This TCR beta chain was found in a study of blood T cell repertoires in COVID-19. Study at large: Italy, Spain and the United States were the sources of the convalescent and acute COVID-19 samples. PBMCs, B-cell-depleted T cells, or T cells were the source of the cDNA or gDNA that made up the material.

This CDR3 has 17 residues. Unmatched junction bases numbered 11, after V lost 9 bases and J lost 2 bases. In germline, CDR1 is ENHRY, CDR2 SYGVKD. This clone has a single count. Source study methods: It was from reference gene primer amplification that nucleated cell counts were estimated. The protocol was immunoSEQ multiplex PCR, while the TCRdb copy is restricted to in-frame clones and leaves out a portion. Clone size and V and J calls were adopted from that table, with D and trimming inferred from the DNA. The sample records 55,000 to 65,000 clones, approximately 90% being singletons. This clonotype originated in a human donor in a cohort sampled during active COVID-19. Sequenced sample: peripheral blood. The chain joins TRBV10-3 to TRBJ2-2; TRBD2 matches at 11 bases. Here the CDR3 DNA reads TGTGCCATATCTCCCGGGACTAGCGGACGAAACACCGGGGAGCTGTTTTTT. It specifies CAISPGTSGRNTGELFF.